Below, 21 T cell receptor beta chains from the same sample are listed, as sequenced in a study of cytomegalovirus exposure and HLA in healthy donors (TCRdb year 2017). Preparation of the library involved the immunoSEQ multiplex PCR assay. A mixture of 60 forward primers for TCR Vbeta segments and 13 reverse primers for TCR Jbeta segments was used in the multiplex PCR. The clones in this table, taken by TCRdb from immuneACCESS, are in-frame only. Not every clone is retained; where verified, under half of the shortfall comes from an unresolved V gene, and the cause of the rest is unknown. The sample profile shows 150,000 or so clones; almost 85% of them were found once. 0.38% of the sample rests with the top ten. The source material was PBMCs. The receptors shown here come from a boy between 2 and 10 years old in good health and CMV-seronegative.

This sequence joins TRBV28 and TRBJ1-1; D unresolved. Trimming removed 4 bases at V and 7 bases at J, with 28 bases between. Germline loops: CDR1 MDHEN, CDR2 SYDVKM. CDR3 size: 18 residues. The CDR3 spells CASSSPPGETGGGGEAFF. CDR3 sequence (DNA): TGTGCCAGCAGTTCTCCTCCCGGGGAGACGGGTGGCGGCGGTGAAGCTTTCTTT.

The chain employs TRBV11-2 and TRBJ2-5; 16 positions match TRBD2. After removal of 3 bases from V and 5 bases from J, the junction contained 0 bases not matched to a gene. Germline loops: CDR1 SGHAT, CDR2 FQNNGV. CDR3 length: 15 residues. The CDR3 reads CASSLGLAGGETQYF. The CDR3 region has the DNA TGTGCCAGCAGCTTGGGACTAGCGGGAGGGGAGACCCAGTACTTC.

This sequence joins TRBV5-1 and TRBJ2-3; D gene ambiguous. Germline CDR1 SGHRS, CDR2 YFSETQ. The CDR3 consists of 14 residues. Trimming took off 0 bases at V and 2 bases at J, with 7 bases between the two ends. The CDR3 DNA is TGCGCCAGCAGCTTGGCCGACTTCACAGATACGCAGTATTTT. Its protein is CASSLADFTDTQYF.

This chain joins TRBV27 and TRBJ2-5, with D tentatively TRBD2 (5 bases). Trimming left V 10 bases short and J 5 bases short, with 11 bases between. Germline CDR1 reads MNHEY; CDR2 reads SMNVEV (reference sequence). CDR3 size: 11 residues. The CDR3, as DNA: TGTGCCACAACCGGGGAGGAGACCCAGTACTTC. As protein: CATTGEETQYF.

This clone was counted only a few times. The chain links TRBV19 to TRBJ2-7, with 7 bases lining up with TRBD1. There are 15 residues in the CDR3. Looked up from germline, CDR1 is LNHDA and CDR2 is SQIVND (reference sequence). Unmatched junction bases numbered 10, after V lost 3 bases and J lost 5 bases. The CDR3 loop is CASSIQDRRLHEQYF. The CDR3 DNA is TGTGCCAGTAGTATCCAGGACAGGAGGTTACACGAGCAGTACTTC.

This chain connects TRBV12-5 to TRBJ2-3; 10 nucleotides agree with TRBD1. Germline CDR1 and CDR2: LGHNT and FRNRAP. Losses at the gene ends were 3 bases for V and 3 bases for J; bases not matched to a gene: 12. The CDR3 loop spans 18 amino acids. The CDR3 is CASGFDLEGDRGTDTQYF. The CDR3, as DNA: TGTGCTAGTGGTTTCGACCTTGAAGGGGACAGGGGAACAGATACGCAGTATTTT. The variable domain in full, completed from reference TRBV12-5 and TRBJ2-3, reads DARVTQTPRHKVTEMGQEVTMRCQPILGHNTVFWYRQTMMQGLELLAYFRNRAPLDDSGMPKDRFSAEMPDATLATLKIQPSEPRDSAVYFCASGFDLEGDRGTDTQYFGPGTRLTVL.

V gene TRBV10-3 combines with J gene TRBJ2-7, with 10 nucleotides matching TRBD1. Germline assignment: CDR1 ENHRY and CDR2 SYGVKD. The length of the CDR3 is 14 residues. Trimming took 3 bases from V and 5 from J; bases not matched to a gene: 4. The chain's CDR3 is CAISDSDRGNEQYF. The DNA of the CDR3 is TGTGCCATCAGTGATTCGGACAGGGGGAACGAGCAGTACTTC.

V gene TRBV5-8 combines with J gene TRBJ2-1; D gene ambiguous. The CDR3 runs to 14 residues. Germline V gene data show CDR1 as SGHTS and CDR2 as YDEGEE. With 2 bases removed from V and 5 bases from J, the gap between germline ends came to 11 bases. CDR3 DNA: TGTGCCAGCAGCTTACATCCTTTTAACAATGAGCAGTTCTTC. Protein sequence: CASSLHPFNNEQFF.

The chain joins TRBV4-1 to TRBJ2-5; 10 nucleotides match TRBD1. Germline lookup yields CDR1 MGHRA and CDR2 YSYEKL. With V trimmed by 1 base and J by 10 bases, 3 bases remained unmatched. The CDR3 consists of 13 residues. The CDR3 DNA follows: TGCGCCAGCAGCCAAGGGGACAGGGGCGGCCAGTACTTC. Residues: CASSQGDRGGQYF.

V gene TRBV28 combines with J gene TRBJ2-2, with TRBD2 identical over 12 bases. Germline assignment: CDR1 MDHEN and CDR2 SYDVKM. The CDR3 loop spans 16 amino acids. The trim removed 5 bases at V and 7 bases at J, leaving 8 bases unmatched. CDR3 sequence (DNA): TGTGCCAGCAGTCCCCTAGCGGGAGGGCCAATCGGGGAGCTGTTTTTT. Its translation is CASSPLAGGPIGELFF.

The chain joins TRBV7-2 to TRBJ1-1, with D hard to call. CDR3 length: 13 amino acids. V lost 5 bases and J lost 4, with 11 bases in between. The germline V gene has CDR1 SGHTA and CDR2 FQGNSA. In DNA, the CDR3 is TGTGCCAGCAGCCCGACCCGAGGCACTGAAGCTTTCTTT. Translation gives CASSPTRGTEAFF.

The chain has TRBV2 and TRBJ2-7, with no clear D. Trimming took 11 bases from V and 3 from J, leaving 20 bases between them. Germline CDR1 SNHLY, CDR2 FYNNEI. The CDR3 runs to 14 residues. The CDR3, as DNA: TGTGCCTCGAACAGAGACCTCCGAGTCTACGAGCAGTACTTC. Translation: CASNRDLRVYEQYF.

The J gene is TRBJ1-1, the V gene TRBV28, with 9 bases identical to TRBD1. The germline V gene encodes CDR1 MDHEN and CDR2 SYDVKM. This CDR3 comprises 15 residues. V shed 7 bases and J 12 bases; nucleotides not matched to a gene: 18. The CDR3 region is CASTPPRDRVSKTFF. For the CDR3, the DNA is TGTGCCAGCACCCCCCCCCGGGACAGGGTTTCGAAAACTTTCTTT.

This clone has just a few counts. V gene TRBV19 combines with J gene TRBJ1-2; 7 positions match TRBD1. This CDR3 contains 14 residues. J gave up 7 bases and V 3 bases, and 8 bases lay outside the gene matches. The germline V gene encodes CDR1 LNHDA and CDR2 SQIVND (reference sequence). The CDR3: CASSILDRVVGYTF. CDR3 nucleotides: TGTGCCAGTAGTATCCTCGACAGGGTAGTTGGCTACACCTTC.

The chain couples TRBV27 to TRBJ2-7; 9 bases are shared with TRBD1. V lost 4 bases to trimming and J lost 0 bases; unmatched junction nucleotides: 7. The length of the CDR3 is 16 residues. Germline lookup yields CDR1 MNHEY and CDR2 SMNVEV (reference sequence). The CDR3 spells CASSSRTGAHSYEQYF. For the CDR3, the DNA is TGTGCCAGCAGTTCGCGGACAGGGGCCCACTCCTACGAGCAGTACTTC.

The J gene is TRBJ1-2, the V gene TRBV27; 8 bases line up with TRBD1. CDR3 size: 16 residues. V trimming: 7 bases; J trimming: 0 bases; junction bases outside the gene matches: 10. The germline gives CDR1 MNHEY, CDR2 SMNVEV (reference sequence). The CDR3 sequence: CASTPTGDPANYGYTF. The CDR3 DNA follows: TGTGCCAGCACCCCGACAGGGGACCCTGCTAACTATGGCTACACCTTC.

On this clone itself: The junction departs from germline at one end; a sequencing error may be responsible. V gene TRBV18 combines with J gene TRBJ1-5, with D maybe TRBD1 (5 bases). This CDR3 has 15 residues. Germline values: CDR1 KGHSH, CDR2 LQKENI. DNA for the CDR3: TGTGCCAGCTCACCACTGACGGACGGGGGTCAGTCCCAGCATTTT. Translating it yields CASSPLTDGGQSQHF.

This chain connects TRBV5-6 to TRBJ2-3, with D possibly TRBD1 on 5 matching bases. CDR3 size: 16 residues. V lost 5 bases and J 0 bases, leaving 16 bases between the germline ends. Germline CDR1 is SGHDT and CDR2 is YYEEEE. The CDR3 here is CASSQKQASSTDTQYF. In nucleotides, the CDR3 is TGTGCCAGCAGTCAGAAACAGGCGTCTAGCACAGATACGCAGTATTTT.

The chain uses TRBV6-1 and TRBJ2-7; no firm D call. This CDR3 spans 14 amino acids. Germline V gene lookup returns CDR1 MNHNS and CDR2 SASEGT. V dropped 6 bases and J dropped 0 bases, with 12 bases sitting between them. CDR3 loop: CASSPARLSYEQYF. CDR3 in DNA: TGTGCCAGCAGCCCAGCGCGGCTCTCCTACGAGCAGTACTTC.

The gene calls are TRBV18 and TRBJ2-7, with D possibly being TRBD1 (5 bases). In germline, CDR1 is KGHSH, CDR2 LQKENI. This CDR3 contains 13 residues. Trimming removed 1 base at V and 3 bases at J, with 7 bases between. The CDR3 loop is CASSPRTSYEQYF. CDR3 DNA sequence: TGTGCCAGCTCACCACGGACAAGCTACGAGCAGTACTTC.

This chain uses TRBV2 with TRBJ2-7; 16 nucleotides align to TRBD2. The length of the CDR3 is 19 residues. The V gene end was trimmed by 7 bases and the J gene end by 1 base; junction bases not matched to a gene: 13. The germline V gene has CDR1 SNHLY and CDR2 FYNNEI. The CDR3 nucleotides read TGTGCCAGCATGCCGGGGACTAGCGGGAGGGCCAGAAGATCCTACGAGCAGTACTTC. Translated: CASMPGTSGRARRSYEQYF.